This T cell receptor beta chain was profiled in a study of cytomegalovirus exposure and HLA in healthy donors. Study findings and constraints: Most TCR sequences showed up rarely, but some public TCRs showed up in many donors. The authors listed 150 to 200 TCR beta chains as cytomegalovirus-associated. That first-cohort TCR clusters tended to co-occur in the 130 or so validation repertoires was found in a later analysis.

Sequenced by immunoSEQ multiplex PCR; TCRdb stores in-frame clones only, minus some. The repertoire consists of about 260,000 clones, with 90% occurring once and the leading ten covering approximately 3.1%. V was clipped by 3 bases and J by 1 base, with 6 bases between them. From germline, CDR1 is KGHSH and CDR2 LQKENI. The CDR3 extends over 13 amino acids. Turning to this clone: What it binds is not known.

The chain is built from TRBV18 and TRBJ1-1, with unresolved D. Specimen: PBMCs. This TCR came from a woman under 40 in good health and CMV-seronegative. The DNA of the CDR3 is TGTGCCAGCTCACCCGAGAGGAACACTGAAGCTTTCTTT. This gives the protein CASSPERNTEAFF.